A selection of T cell receptor beta chains follows, all from one sample in a study of cytomegalovirus exposure and HLA in healthy donors. Repertoires were generated with immunoSEQ multiplex PCR, while TCRdb's copy carries only in-frame clones and drops some. In the table there are 270,000 or so clones, around 90% of which are singletons. Source material: PBMCs. The receptor set was obtained from a girl aged 2 to 10 in good health and CMV-seronegative. Each CDR3 is given with its conserved first and last residue. D genes are given only for firm matches. For some rows the clone size is stated as once, few or many, or as a class when expanded; others skip it.

TGCGCCAGCAGCGGAACGGCTAGCGGGGGGGCCTACGAGCAGTACTTC	CASSGTASGGAYEQYF	TRBD2	TRBV5-1	TRBJ2-7	once
TGTGCCAGCAGTCCCCGAGGAGGGTACATCGGGAATGAGCAGTTCTTC	CASSPRGGYIGNEQFF	.	TRBV27	TRBJ2-1	.
TGTGCCAGCAGCCCACACCGGGGAGCGGGTATCAATGAGCAGTTCTTC	CASSPHRGAGINEQFF	.	TRBV13	TRBJ2-1	.
TGCGCCAGCAGCTTGGTCCAGAATGAAGCTTTCTTT	CASSLVQNEAFF	.	TRBV5-1	TRBJ1-1	.
TGCAGCGTTGCTGGGAGAGAGACCCAGTACTTC	CSVAGRETQYF	.	TRBV29-1	TRBJ2-5	.
TGTTCCAGCAGCTCCCCCCTGGGGGCGGGCAGAAACTATGGCTACACCTTC	CSSSSPLGAGRNYGYTF	.	TRBV7-9	TRBJ1-2	.
TGTGCCAGCAGCCAAGCCCTCCCAGGGAACACCGGGGAGCTGTTTTTT	CASSQALPGNTGELFF	.	TRBV4-2	TRBJ2-2	.
TGTGCCAGCAGTTTATCCCCAGTCACTGAAGCTTTCTTT	CASSLSPVTEAFF	.	TRBV27	TRBJ1-1	.
TGTGCCAGCAGTCTACAGGGTACTGGAAACACCATATATTTT	CASSLQGTGNTIYF	.	TRBV6-1	TRBJ1-3	.
TGTGCCAGCAGCGTAGGGGGCAGAGCGGATACGCAGTATTTT	CASSVGGRADTQYF	.	TRBV9	TRBJ2-3	.
TGTGCCAGCAGTTACTCGACCCCGGGGGGGTTCGGTGGCTACACCTTC	CASSYSTPGGFGGYTF	.	TRBV6-6	TRBJ1-2	.
TGTGCCAGCAGTGAAGCGAGTCAGGGGTGGGTCACTGAAGCTTTCTTT	CASSEASQGWVTEAFF	.	TRBV6-1	TRBJ1-1	.
TGTGCCAGCAGTTTTAGTAGCCCGGGTTCCTACAATGAGCAGTTCTTC	CASSFSSPGSYNEQFF	.	TRBV28	TRBJ2-1	.
TGCGCCAGCAGCTTGGAGGGGACAGGAAAAGAGACCCAGTACTTC	CASSLEGTGKETQYF	TRBD1	TRBV5-1	TRBJ2-5	.
TGTGCCAGCAGATACGGGACAGGGGGCCTTCAGCATTTT	CASRYGTGGLQHF	TRBD1	TRBV5-8	TRBJ1-5	few
TGTGCCAGCAGCTTAGATGTGAGGCGGATGAACACTGAAGCTTTCTTT	CASSLDVRRMNTEAFF	.	TRBV11-2	TRBJ1-1	.
TGCAGCGTGACGGGACAGGGGGACTACGAGCAGTACTTC	CSVTGQGDYEQYF	TRBD1	TRBV29-1	TRBJ2-7	.
TGTGCCATCAGGGGGACTAGCGGGGGGGCCGGCTTAAGCACAGATACGCAGTATTTT	CAIRGTSGGAGLSTDTQYF	TRBD2	TRBV10-3	TRBJ2-3	.
TGTGCCAGCAGCTCCGCGGACAGTAGCTCCTACAATGAGCAGTTCTTC	CASSSADSSSYNEQFF	.	TRBV7-8	TRBJ2-1	.
TGTGCCAGCAGCCGGGACAGGGTTAGAGGCACTGAAGCTTTCTTT	CASSRDRVRGTEAFF	TRBD1	TRBV5-4	TRBJ1-1	.
TGCAGTGCTAGACCCGATGGCGGCTACACCTTC	CSARPDGGYTF	.	TRBV20-1	TRBJ1-2	.
TGTGCCAGCAGCTCTCCTTCTTCCGGGACAGGGAACGAGCAGTACTTC	CASSSPSSGTGNEQYF	TRBD1	TRBV13	TRBJ2-7	.
TGTGCCAGCAGCTTAGGCTACAGGGGCAATGAGCAGTTCTTC	CASSLGYRGNEQFF	TRBD1	TRBV13	TRBJ2-1	.
TGTGCCAGAAGCTTGGACAATAACTATGGCTACACCTTC	CARSLDNNYGYTF	.	TRBV5-3	TRBJ1-2	.
TGCAGCGTTGAAGGGACTAGCGGGAGGATCGACGAGCAGTACTTC	CSVEGTSGRIDEQYF	TRBD2	TRBV29-1	TRBJ2-7	.
TGTGCCTCCCACACGCGTCAATGGGAGAATGAGCAGTTCTTC	CASHTRQWENEQFF	.	TRBV27	TRBJ2-1	.
TGCGCCAGCAGCCCGGGACTAGCGGGGGGGAACAATGAGCAGTTCTTC	CASSPGLAGGNNEQFF	TRBD2	TRBV5-1	TRBJ2-1	.
TGTGCCAGCAGTGACAAGCTGGGGGGGGATGTGGGTCAGCCCCAGCATTTT	CASSDKLGGDVGQPQHF	.	TRBV6-1	TRBJ1-5	.
TGTGCCATCGCCAGGAAGAACACCGGGGAGCTGTTTTTT	CAIARKNTGELFF	.	TRBV2	TRBJ2-2	.
TGCGCCAGCAGCTTGCCACAGGGGACAGATACGCAGTATTTT	CASSLPQGTDTQYF	TRBD1	TRBV5-1	TRBJ2-3	.
TGTGCCAGCAGCTTGGCACTAGCGGGGGGTAGCACAGATACGCAGTATTTT	CASSLALAGGSTDTQYF	TRBD2	TRBV7-3	TRBJ2-3	.
TGTGCCAGCAGTTTAACCGGACAGCCCTCCTACGAGCAGTACTTC	CASSLTGQPSYEQYF	.	TRBV11-3	TRBJ2-7	.
TGTGCCAGTAGTATTAGGTCGAGGGACAGCCCAGGAGAGACCTATGGCTACACCTTC	CASSIRSRDSPGETYGYTF	TRBD1	TRBV19	TRBJ1-2	once
TGTGCCAGTAGTACCCGGACTGGGTGGGTGGGCACAGATACGCAGTATTTT	CASSTRTGWVGTDTQYF	.	TRBV19	TRBJ2-3	.
TGTGCCAGCAGTGAAGAGCCAACTAATGAAAAACTGTTTTTT	CASSEEPTNEKLFF	.	TRBV2	TRBJ1-4	.
TGTGCCAGCAGTGAGCCCGGGACAGGATCCTACGAGCAGTACTTC	CASSEPGTGSYEQYF	TRBD1	TRBV6-1	TRBJ2-7	.
TGTGCCAGCAGCCGCCACAAGCGGGACTCTTCTCACGGGGGTGAGCAGTTCTTC	CASSRHKRDSSHGGEQFF	TRBD2	TRBV7-6	TRBJ2-1	.
TGCGCCAGCAGCTTGGAAGCGGGGGGCACAGATACGCAGTATTTT	CASSLEAGGTDTQYF	TRBD2	TRBV5-1	TRBJ2-3	.
TGTGCCAGCAGCTTAACGGTGGACGGAGGATCGTACAATGAGCAGTTCTTC	CASSLTVDGGSYNEQFF	.	TRBV7-3	TRBJ2-1	.
TGTGCCACTGGGGGCGGGGGGCCCTACAATGAGCAGTTCTTC	CATGGGGPYNEQFF	TRBD2	TRBV9	TRBJ2-1	.
TGTGCCAGCAGCCTCTACAGGGACTCCTACGAGCAGTACTTC	CASSLYRDSYEQYF	.	TRBV6-5	TRBJ2-7	.
TGTGCCAGCAGTGATGAAGGACTAATAAATGAGCAGTTCTTC	CASSDEGLINEQFF	.	TRBV2	TRBJ2-1	.
TGTGCCAGCAGCAAGGGGGGCACAGATACGCAGTATTTT	CASSKGGTDTQYF	.	TRBV5-6	TRBJ2-3	.
TGTGCCAGCAGAGACAGACAGGGGAGCTCCTACAATGAGCAGTTCTTC	CASRDRQGSSYNEQFF	TRBD1	TRBV2	TRBJ2-1	.
TGTGCCAGCAGCTTACAGGACACTGAAGCTTTCTTT	CASSLQDTEAFF	.	TRBV5-6	TRBJ1-1	.
TGTGCCAGCAGCCTAGGACAGGGCCCTCATTCCTACAATGAGCAGTTCTTC	CASSLGQGPHSYNEQFF	TRBD1	TRBV4-2	TRBJ2-1	.
TGTGCCAGCAGCTTGGAGTCCACACAGGGGTGGGAGACCCAGTACTTC	CASSLESTQGWETQYF	TRBD1	TRBV5-6	TRBJ2-5	.
TGTGCCAGCAGCGCCGAGCCCAGGGGGTACAATGAGCAGTTCTTC	CASSAEPRGYNEQFF	TRBD1	TRBV5-5	TRBJ2-1	once
TGTGCCAGCAGTGTTAGATTCCTTGAGACCCAGTACTTC	CASSVRFLETQYF	.	TRBV2	TRBJ2-5	.
TGTGCCAGCAGCTTTAAATTAGCAGATACGCAGTATTTT	CASSFKLADTQYF	.	TRBV5-6	TRBJ2-3	few
TGTGCCAGCAGCGACAAAAGCATACGCTACGAGCAGTACTTC	CASSDKSIRYEQYF	.	TRBV6-5	TRBJ2-7	.
TGTGCCAGCAGGCCCCATGGAGGGACTGAAGCTTTCTTT	CASRPHGGTEAFF	.	TRBV6-1	TRBJ1-1	.
TGTGCCAGCAGTTACTGGCGAGGCGGAGAGACCCAGTACTTC	CASSYWRGGETQYF	.	TRBV6-6	TRBJ2-5	once